This record covers a single T cell receptor (beta chain). This CDR3 comprises 13 residues. V lost 8 bases, J lost 2 bases, and 7 bases lay in between. CDR1 MNHEY and CDR2 SMNVEV come from the germline V gene (reference sequence). The run of the v3.0 immunoSEQ assay was at survey level. TCRdb keeps only in-frame clones here, not all; method: immunoSEQ multiplex PCR. The sample has about 30,000 clones, roughly 92% seen once. This entry belongs to a study of long-term antiretroviral therapy in people with HIV. Sequencing was performed on unsorted PBMCs, taken about 6.5 years after starting antiretroviral therapy. This chain links TRBV27 with TRBJ1-6; D is unresolved. This receptor was identified in a woman aged 40-49 years with HIV. CDR3 sequence: CASAAAYNSPLHF. The CDR3 nucleotides are TGTGCCAGCGCGGCAGCCTATAATTCACCCCTCCACTTT.